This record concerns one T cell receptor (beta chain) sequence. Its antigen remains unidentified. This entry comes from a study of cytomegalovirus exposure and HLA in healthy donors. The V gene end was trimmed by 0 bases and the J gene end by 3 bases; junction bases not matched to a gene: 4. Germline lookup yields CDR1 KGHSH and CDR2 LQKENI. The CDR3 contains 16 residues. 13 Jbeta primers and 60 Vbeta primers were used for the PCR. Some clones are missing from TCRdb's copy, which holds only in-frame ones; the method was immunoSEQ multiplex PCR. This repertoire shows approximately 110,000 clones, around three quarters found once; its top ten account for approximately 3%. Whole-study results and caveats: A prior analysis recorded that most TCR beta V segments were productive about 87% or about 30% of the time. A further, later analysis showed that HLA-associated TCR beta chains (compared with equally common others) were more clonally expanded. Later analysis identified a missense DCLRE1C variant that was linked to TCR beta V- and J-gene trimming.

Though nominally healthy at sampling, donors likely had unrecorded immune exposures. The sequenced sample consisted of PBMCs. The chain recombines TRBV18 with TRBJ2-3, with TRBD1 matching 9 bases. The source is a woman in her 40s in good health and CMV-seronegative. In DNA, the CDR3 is TGTGCCAGCTCACCACCGGGGACAGGGAGGACAGATACGCAGTATTTT. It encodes CASSPPGTGRTDTQYF.